Listed here are 29 T cell receptor beta chains from one sample, sequenced in a study of CD8 T cells in Susac syndrome. Roughly 0.45 to 1 ug RNA was reverse transcribed with random hexamers. MiXCR, run by TCRdb on the immunoSEQ multiplex PCR reads, gives a single entry per CDR3 protein. Counted here are approximately 83,000 distinct CDR3 sequences, about 93% occurring once; the ten biggest clones make up approximately 0.9%. The sequenced sample consisted of CD8+ T cells from PBMCs. The source of these receptors is a human donor with Susac syndrome.

In its sample, this clonotype was seen a few times. J is TRBJ2-7 and V is TRBV25-1; 7 nucleotides match TRBD1. V lost 4 bases, J lost 4 bases, and 7 bases stayed unmatched. The CDR3 has 14 residues. The germline gives CDR1 MGHDK, CDR2 SYGVNS. CDR3 amino acids: CASSGRPGQYEQYF. DNA of the CDR3: TGTGCCAGCAGTGGGCGGCCGGGACAGTACGAGCAGTACTTC.

The DNA for the CDR3 is TGCAGCGTGTATTCCCAGAACACTGAAGCTTTCTTT. Amino acid sequence: CSVYSQNTEAFF. The chain recombines TRBV29-1 with TRBJ1-1; D unclear. This CDR3 has 12 residues. V gave up 6 bases and J gave up 1 base, with 9 bases separating them. Germline V gives CDR1 SQVTM, CDR2 ANQGSEA.

This clonotype came up once. The J gene is TRBJ2-3, the V gene TRBV3-1; possibly TRBD1 or TRBD2 for D (6 bases each). This CDR3 is built from 16 residues. In germline, CDR1 is LGHDT, CDR2 YNNKEL (reference sequence). V was clipped by 0 bases and J by 3 bases, with 13 bases between them. The CDR3 nucleotides read TGTGCCAGCAGCCAAGAATTCGAGGGGGGTACAGATACGCAGTATTTT. The encoded protein is CASSQEFEGGTDTQYF.

The chain employs TRBV19 and TRBJ1-5; TRBD1 is a possible D gene (5 bases). CDR1 and CDR2 from the germline V gene are LNHDA and SQIVND (reference sequence). The V end lost 3 bases, the J end lost 4 bases, and 13 bases lay between the germline ends. The CDR3 contains 15 residues. DNA of the CDR3: TGTGCCAGTAGTATTCCGTGGGGCGAGAATCAGCCCCAGCATTTT. This translates into CASSIPWGENQPQHF.

This chain links TRBV28 with TRBJ2-1, with 10 bases lining up with TRBD2. Germline V CDR1 and CDR2: MDHEN, SYDVKM. The CDR3 totals 19 residues. Losses at the gene ends were 2 bases for V and 6 bases for J; bases not matched to a gene: 16. In DNA form, the CDR3 reads TGTGCCAGCAGTTTAAATCCTAGGGCTAGCGGGGGAGCCTTCAATGAGCAGTTCTTC. The encoded protein is CASSLNPRASGGAFNEQFF. Full variable domain (missing parts from reference TRBV28 and TRBJ2-1): DVKVTQSSRYLVKRTGEKVFLECVQDMDHENMFWYRQDPGLGLRLIYFSYDVKMKEKGDIPEGYSVSREKKERFSLILESASTNQTSMYLCASSLNPRASGGAFNEQFFGPGTRLTVL.

This sequence joins TRBV15 and TRBJ2-7, with 9 bases lining up with TRBD2. V shed 8 bases, J shed 2 bases, and the junction held 7 bases outside the gene matches. This CDR3 has 14 amino acids. Germline-derived CDR1 and CDR2 are LNHNV and YYDKDF (reference sequence). CDR3 sequence reads: CATGAGGGTYEQYF. Here the CDR3 DNA reads TGTGCCACCGGAGCGGGAGGAGGGACCTACGAGCAGTACTTC.

The genes are TRBV3-1 and TRBJ2-2; D may be TRBD2 (7 bases). V was pared by 0 bases and J by 5 bases, with 16 bases between. This CDR3 comprises 17 residues. Germline CDR1 is LGHDT and CDR2 is YNNKEL (reference sequence). The CDR3 region is CASSQDMAGAPTGELFF. The CDR3 DNA is TGTGCCAGCAGCCAAGATATGGCGGGGGCCCCGACCGGGGAGCTGTTTTTT.

The rearrangement uses TRBV24-1 and TRBJ1-5, with 7 positions matching TRBD1. The germline V gene encodes CDR1 KGHDR and CDR2 SFDVKD. The CDR3 loop spans 13 amino acids. Trimming cost V 9 bases and J 5 bases; bases outside gene matches: 6. CDR3 DNA: TGTGCCACCGGCGACAGGGAGTATCAGCCCCAGCATTTT. Its translation: CATGDREYQPQHF.

This clonotype appeared a single time. The chain recombines TRBV6-5 with TRBJ2-7; D might be TRBD1 or TRBD2, each matching 5 bases. Germline V gene data show CDR1 as MNHEY and CDR2 as SVGAGI. Trimming shortened V by 6 bases and J by 4 bases, and 19 bases separated the two germline ends. CDR3 length: 15 amino acids. Here the CDR3 reads CASSVREGSVYEQYF. The CDR3 DNA follows: TGTGCCAGCAGCGTGAGAGAGGGGAGCGTATACGAGCAGTACTTC.

V is TRBV20-1 and J is TRBJ2-3, with TRBD2 identical over 11 bases. The CDR3 spans 16 residues. The V segment lost 3 bases and the J segment 3 bases; nucleotides outside the gene matches: 8. CDR1 and CDR2 from the germline V gene are DFQATT and SNEGSKA (reference sequence). In nucleotides, the CDR3 is TGCAGTGCTAGCGCGCAGGGACTAGCGGAAACAGATACGCAGTATTTT. This encodes CSASAQGLAETDTQYF.

The chain joins TRBV20-1 to TRBJ1-2; perhaps TRBD1 as D (6 bases). V was trimmed by 0 bases and J by 5 bases, leaving 19 bases between them. Germline CDR1 reads DFQATT; CDR2 reads SNEGSKA (reference sequence). The CDR3 loop spans 16 amino acids. The CDR3 reads CSARDRIGQKIYGYTF. The CDR3 nucleotides are TGCAGTGCTAGAGATAGGATAGGACAGAAAATATATGGCTACACCTTC.

The chain couples TRBV5-1 to TRBJ2-1; 10 positions agree with TRBD1. The germline V gene encodes CDR1 SGHRS and CDR2 YFSETQ. The CDR3 length is 15 residues. The V gene end was trimmed by 3 bases and the J gene end by 7 bases; junction bases not matched to a gene: 7. This CDR3 is CASSSLDRGVNEQFF. The DNA of the CDR3 is TGCGCCAGCAGCTCTTTGGACAGGGGGGTTAATGAGCAGTTCTTC.

This chain links TRBV7-8 with TRBJ2-3, with TRBD1 matching 7 bases. This CDR3 contains 16 residues. Losses at the gene ends were 5 bases for V and 2 bases for J; bases not matched to a gene: 10. From germline, CDR1 is SGHVS and CDR2 FQNEAQ. CDR3 amino acids: CASSPRGGSLTDTQYF. The CDR3 DNA sequence: TGTGCCAGCAGCCCCAGAGGGGGCAGCCTCACAGATACGCAGTATTTT.

The chain carries TRBV7-9 and TRBJ2-1; D remains ambiguous. The germline V gene has CDR1 SEHNR and CDR2 FQNEAQ (reference sequence). This CDR3 is 15 amino acids long. The V and J ends lost 5 bases and 3 bases respectively, with 14 bases between them. The CDR3 bases are TGTGCCAGCAGCCCCGCTAACCCATTCTACAATGAGCAGTTCTTC. Translation gives CASSPANPFYNEQFF.

This chain uses TRBV6-6 with TRBJ2-3, with D possibly matching TRBD1 (6 bases). Per germline, CDR1 MNHNY and CDR2 SVGAGI (reference sequence). Trimming cost V 6 bases and J 7 bases, with 20 bases left between them. CDR3 length equals 15 residues. The CDR3 DNA reads as TGTGCCAGCAGCGACGTGTGGGGACAAATCCATACGCAGTATTTT. It yields the protein CASSDVWGQIHTQYF.

The chain combines TRBV18 with TRBJ2-3; the D call may be TRBD1 or TRBD2 (5 bases each). The length of the CDR3 is 16 residues. Per germline, CDR1 KGHSH and CDR2 LQKENI. V lost 0 bases and J 6 bases, leaving 16 bases between the germline ends. The CDR3: CASSPPGTASGDTQYF. The CDR3 nucleotides are TGTGCCAGCTCACCACCCGGGACGGCGTCGGGTGATACGCAGTATTTT.

V gene TRBV27 combines with J gene TRBJ2-7; D may be TRBD1 or TRBD2 (5 bases each). Deletions cut 6 bases from V and 2 bases from J, with 14 bases between. CDR1 and CDR2 (germline): MNHEY, SMNVEV (reference sequence). The CDR3 consists of 14 residues. Written as DNA, the CDR3 is TGTGCCAGCAGAACAGGAGGTCTTACCTACGAGCAGTACTTC. Translated: CASRTGGLTYEQYF.

The chain joins TRBV3-1 to TRBJ1-5, with D hard to call. Germline loops: CDR1 LGHDT, CDR2 YNNKEL (reference sequence). Deletions cut 0 bases from V and 7 bases from J, with 10 bases between. The CDR3 loop spans 14 amino acids. The CDR3 region is CASSQDIPTQPQHF. The CDR3, as DNA: TGTGCCAGCAGCCAAGATATACCCACACAGCCCCAGCATTTT.

This clonotype was recorded only once. The V gene is TRBV2, the J gene TRBJ2-3; perhaps TRBD1 as D (6 bases). Trimming took 11 bases from V and 4 from J, leaving 16 bases between them. CDR1 and CDR2 from the germline V gene are SNHLY and FYNNEI. CDR3 length: 13 amino acids. The CDR3 DNA is TGTGCCCGCAAGGGGGAAGGACCAGATACGCAGTATTTT. Its translation: CARKGEGPDTQYF.

V usage is TRBV7-9 and J usage is TRBJ2-3, with D tentatively TRBD1 or TRBD2 (6 bases each). This CDR3 has 16 residues. V was shortened by 7 bases and J by 2 bases, with 19 bases between the two germline ends. Per germline, CDR1 SEHNR and CDR2 FQNEAQ (reference sequence). For the CDR3, the DNA is TGTGCCAGCACCTTCGGCGACGGGGGCATCACAGATACGCAGTATTTT. This codes for CASTFGDGGITDTQYF. Complete variable domain (other parts from reference TRBV7-9 and TRBJ2-3): DTGVSQNPRHKITKRGQNVTFRCDPISEHNRLYWYRQTLGQGPEFLTYFQNEAQLEKSRLLSDRFSAERPKGSFSTLEIQRTEQGDSAMYLCASTFGDGGITDTQYFGPGTRLTVL.

The rearrangement uses TRBV7-8 and TRBJ1-2; no definite D call. The CDR3 has 12 residues. V was pared by 5 bases and J by 8 bases, with 12 bases between. The V gene's germline CDR1 is SGHVS and CDR2 FQNEAQ. Written as DNA, the CDR3 is TGTGCCAGCAGCCCGGGGTCAACGGGCTACACCTTC. Protein product: CASSPGSTGYTF.

The rearrangement joins TRBV29-1 to TRBJ2-1; TRBD1 matches 7 bases. The CDR3 covers 14 residues. Germline V CDR1 and CDR2: SQVTM, ANQGSEA. V lost 1 base, J lost 5 bases, and 5 bases stayed unmatched. CDR3 DNA: TGCAGCGTTGAAGGACAGGGCGTGGACAATGAGCAGTTCTTC. Protein: CSVEGQGVDNEQFF.

The chain combines TRBV7-9 with TRBJ2-2, with TRBD1 matching 7 bases. The CDR3 spans 15 residues. Trimming took 5 bases from V and 1 from J; bases not matched to a gene: 4. CDR1 is SEHNR, CDR2 FQNEAQ, per germline (reference sequence). This chain's CDR3 is CASSRGQLNTGELFF. Here the CDR3 DNA reads TGTGCCAGCAGCCGGGGACAGCTGAACACCGGGGAGCTGTTTTTT.

This chain connects TRBV7-2 to TRBJ1-6; unclear D gene. CDR1 is SGHTA, CDR2 FQGNSA, per germline. The CDR3 length is 17 residues. Between the trimmed V and J ends, which lost 7 bases and 0 bases, there was a span of 16 bases. The chain's CDR3 is CASMATSTRSYNSPLHF. The CDR3 DNA reads as TGTGCCAGCATGGCCACCTCGACCCGCTCCTATAATTCACCCCTCCACTTT.

This clonotype was found once. V and J are TRBV20-1 and TRBJ2-7; D is tentatively TRBD1 or TRBD2 (5 bases each). The ends were cut back, 5 bases at V and 2 bases at J, with 13 bases in the middle. The germline gives CDR1 DFQATT, CDR2 SNEGSKA (reference sequence). The CDR3 has 13 amino acids. The CDR3 bases are TGCAGTGCTGTGGGGACGGATACCTACGAGCAGTACTTC. This sequence encodes CSAVGTDTYEQYF.

The V gene is TRBV4-2, the J gene TRBJ2-3; perhaps TRBD1 as D (6 bases). V lost 0 bases and J 4 bases, leaving 14 bases between the germline ends. The CDR3 has 16 residues. Germline V gene sequence: CDR1 LGHNA, CDR2 YNFKEQ. CDR3 residues: CASSQERAGDPDTQYF. The CDR3 DNA follows: TGTGCCAGCAGCCAAGAACGGGCAGGGGATCCAGATACGCAGTATTTT.

The chain uses TRBV2 and TRBJ2-1, with D uncertain. The CDR3 spans 13 residues. Deletions cut 11 bases from V and 10 bases from J, with 21 bases between. CDR1 is SNHLY, CDR2 FYNNEI, per germline. The DNA of the CDR3 is TGTGCCCTCTCCTACCCAGATTATGACGAGCAGTTCTTC. It encodes CALSYPDYDEQFF.

The V and J genes are TRBV12-3 or TRBV12-4 and TRBJ1-1; no definite D call. The CDR3 totals 13 residues. V lost 6 bases and J lost 6, with 14 bases in between. The CDR3 is CASSQSERAEAFF. CDR3 DNA sequence: TGTGCCAGCAGCCAATCTGAAAGGGCTGAAGCTTTCTTT.

The V and J genes are TRBV20-1 and TRBJ2-5, with 8 positions matching TRBD1. Losses at the gene ends were 4 bases for V and 4 bases for J; bases not matched to a gene: 5. The CDR3 spans 13 residues. From germline, CDR1 is DFQATT and CDR2 SNEGSKA (reference sequence). The DNA for the CDR3 is TGCAGTGCTACAGACAGGGGAGGAGAGACCCAGTACTTC. It specifies CSATDRGGETQYF.